Listed here are 6 T cell receptor beta chains from one sample, sequenced in a study of T-cell memory formation after mild COVID-19. TCRdb processed the 5' RACE reads anew with MiXCR; each CDR3 protein has one entry. In the table there are a few hundred thousand distinct CDR3 sequences, less than 25% of which are singletons. The sample was PBMCs or a T cell subset sorted from them (not recorded which). These receptors originate from an adult woman who had mild COVID-19 (a few samples of this study predate the infection). Cell type and time point are not known.

The chain is built from TRBV5-1 and TRBJ1-5; possible D gene TRBD1, 5 bases. There are 13 residues in the CDR3. V was pared by 6 bases and J by 5 bases, with 12 bases between. CDR1 SGHRS and CDR2 YFSETQ come from the germline V gene. The chain's CDR3 is CASIRQRHQPQHF. The CDR3 DNA sequence: TGCGCCAGCATTAGACAGCGCCATCAGCCCCAGCATTTT.

This clonotype was observed a handful of times. The gene calls are TRBV12-3 or TRBV12-4 and TRBJ1-1, with 8 nucleotides matching TRBD1. CDR3 size: 18 residues. V lost 4 bases, J lost 1 base, and 14 bases stayed unmatched. Written as DNA, the CDR3 is TGTGCCAGCAGTTCACCAGGGGGCGTAGGGGTCTGGAACACTGAAGCTTTCTTT. Protein: CASSSPGGVGVWNTEAFF.

The V call is TRBV7-8, the J call TRBJ1-1; D is unclear. This CDR3 has 15 residues. Germline CDR1 is SGHVS and CDR2 is FQNEAQ. V gave up 3 bases and J gave up 1 base, with 12 bases separating them. CDR3 loop: CASSLLDTTNTEAFF. The CDR3, as DNA: TGTGCCAGCAGCTTGTTAGATACCACGAACACTGAAGCTTTCTTT.

This clonotype was seen just once. The chain carries TRBV27 and TRBJ1-5, with D perhaps TRBD1 (6 bases). Trimming shortened V by 1 base and J by 0 bases, and 16 bases separated the two germline ends. This CDR3 has 18 residues. Germline CDR1 and CDR2: MNHEY and SMNVEV (reference sequence). CDR3 protein: CASSLWVGGLHSNQPQHF. In nucleotides, the CDR3 is TGTGCCAGCAGTTTATGGGTCGGGGGGCTTCATAGCAATCAGCCCCAGCATTTT.

This clonotype was detected a few times. The chain couples TRBV12-3 or TRBV12-4 to TRBJ2-3; 8 nucleotides match TRBD1. CDR3 length: 16 residues. Trimming at V came to 8 bases and at J to 0 bases, leaving 10 bases not matched to a gene. The CDR3 sequence is CASGLLTGESTDTQYF. The CDR3 nucleotides read TGTGCCAGCGGATTATTGACAGGGGAGAGCACAGATACGCAGTATTTT.

This clonotype was recorded a few times. This rearrangement joins TRBV27 to TRBJ2-7; D unclear. Germline V CDR1 and CDR2: MNHEY, SMNVEV (reference sequence). V lost 6 bases, J lost 4 bases, and 16 bases lay in between. The CDR3 has 14 residues. The CDR3 DNA sequence: TGTGCCAGCAGGGGATTCAACAGCCGATACGAGCAGTACTTC. This codes for CASRGFNSRYEQYF.